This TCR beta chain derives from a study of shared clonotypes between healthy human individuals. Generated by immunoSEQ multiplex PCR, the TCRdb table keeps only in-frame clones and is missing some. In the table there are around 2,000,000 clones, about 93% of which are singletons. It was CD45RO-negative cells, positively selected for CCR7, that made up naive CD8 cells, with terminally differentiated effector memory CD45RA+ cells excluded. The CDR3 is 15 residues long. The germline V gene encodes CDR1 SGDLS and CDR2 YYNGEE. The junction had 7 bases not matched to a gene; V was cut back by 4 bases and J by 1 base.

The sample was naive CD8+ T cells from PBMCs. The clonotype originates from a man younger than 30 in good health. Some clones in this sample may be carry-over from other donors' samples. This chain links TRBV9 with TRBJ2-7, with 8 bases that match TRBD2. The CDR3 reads CASSRLAGSSYEQYF. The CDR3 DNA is TGTGCCAGCAGCAGGTTAGCGGGGTCATCCTACGAGCAGTACTTC.